These 26 T cell receptor beta chains were sequenced from one sample in a study of T cells in Graves' hyperthyroidism and ophthalmopathy. The CDR3 regions of TCR beta were amplified from RNA transcripts. TCR CDR3 regions were first amplified by RT-PCR with HTBI primers. TCRdb itself ran the multiplex PCR reads through MiXCR, one entry per CDR3 protein. The sample has roughly 350,000 distinct CDR3 sequences, around 15% seen once. Specimen: blood. The receptor set was obtained from a woman younger than 45 with Graves' ophthalmopathy.

In this sample, this clonotype turned up many times. The gene calls are TRBV3-1 and TRBJ1-2; D remains unclear. The CDR3 runs to 14 residues. Germline assignment: CDR1 LGHDT and CDR2 YNNKEL (reference sequence). The germline V and J ends were trimmed by 0 bases and 4 bases, with 9 bases remaining between them. CDR3 nucleotide sequence: TGTGCCAGCAGCCAAGAGCGGGGTTTCTATGGCTACACCTTC. Its translation is CASSQERGFYGYTF.

The sample holds a few counts of this clonotype. This rearrangement joins TRBV5-1 to TRBJ2-7; TRBD2 aligns across 7 bases. V trimming: 5 bases; J trimming: 7 bases; junction bases outside the gene matches: 18. Germline assignment: CDR1 SGHRS and CDR2 YFSETQ. This CDR3 contains 16 residues. The CDR3 DNA reads as TGCGCCAGCAGTCCCAGGCGGGGGACTCCATCTGAAGAGCAGTACTTC. It translates to CASSPRRGTPSEEQYF. Full variable domain (rest looked up from reference TRBV5-1 and TRBJ2-7): KAGVTQTPRYLIKTRGQQVTLSCSPISGHRSVSWYQQTPGQGLQFLFEYFSETQRNKGNFPGRFSGRQFSNSRSEMNVSTLELGDSALYLCASSPRRGTPSEEQYFGPGTRLTVT.

There are many counts of this clonotype. The V gene is TRBV11-2, the J gene TRBJ2-5; D is unclear. Germline CDR1 SGHAT, CDR2 FQNNGV. Trimming took off 0 bases at V and 4 bases at J, with 3 bases between the two ends. The CDR3 has 12 residues. The CDR3 spells CASSLDGETQYF. The DNA of the CDR3 is TGTGCCAGCAGCTTAGACGGAGAGACCCAGTACTTC.

This clonotype was seen repeatedly, ten times or more. V gene TRBV2 combines with J gene TRBJ2-7; TRBD1 matches 8 bases. This CDR3 is built from 14 residues. The trim removed 5 bases at V and 3 bases at J, leaving 6 bases unmatched. From germline, CDR1 is SNHLY and CDR2 FYNNEI. This chain's CDR3 is CASSQGAGIYEQYF. In DNA form, the CDR3 reads TGTGCCAGCAGTCAGGGGGCTGGGATCTACGAGCAGTACTTC. The whole variable domain, filled in from reference TRBV2 and TRBJ2-7, reads EPEVTQTPSHQVTQMGQEVILRCVPISNHLYFYWYRQILGQKVEFLVSFYNNEISEKSEIFDDQFSVERPDGSNFTLKIRSTKLEDSAMYFCASSQGAGIYEQYFGPGTRLTVT.

The V gene is TRBV27, the J gene TRBJ1-1; unclear D gene. Germline CDR1 reads MNHEY; CDR2 reads SMNVEV (reference sequence). Trimming pared 3 bases from V and 2 bases from J, leaving 10 bases between. This CDR3 comprises 14 residues. The CDR3 is CASSFQTSNTEAFF. CDR3 coding DNA: TGTGCCAGCAGTTTCCAGACATCTAACACTGAAGCTTTCTTT.

The sample holds many counts of this clonotype. The chain employs TRBV10-3 and TRBJ2-7, with D maybe TRBD2 (6 bases). The germline CDR1 and CDR2 sequences are ENHRY and SYGVKD. This CDR3 contains 14 residues. V was shortened by 2 bases and J by 7 bases, with 15 bases between the two germline ends. The CDR3 loop reads CAISERGTSREQYF. The CDR3 nucleotides are TGTGCCATCAGTGAGCGAGGGACTTCGCGGGAGCAGTACTTC.

This clonotype was counted ten times or more. The chain carries TRBV28 and TRBJ1-3, with a weak D call TRBD1 (5 bases). Trimming pared 8 bases from V and 1 base from J, leaving 12 bases between. The CDR3 contains 14 residues. Germline CDR1 MDHEN, CDR2 SYDVKM. CDR3 in amino acids: CASSSRGSGNTIYF. DNA for the CDR3: TGTGCCAGCTCAAGTCGGGGGTCTGGAAACACCATATATTTT.

This clonotype was counted ten times or more. The chain combines TRBV30 with TRBJ1-3; no firm D call. Germline-derived CDR1 and CDR2 are GTSNPN and SVGIG (reference sequence). This CDR3 spans 16 amino acids. Trimming left V 2 bases short and J 0 bases short, with 14 bases between. CDR3 nucleotide sequence: TGTGCCTGGAGTCAAATTTATTCGAGCTCTGGAAACACCATATATTTT. Its protein product is CAWSQIYSSSGNTIYF.

This clonotype has at least ten counts. V usage is TRBV7-3 and J usage is TRBJ2-1, with TRBD2 matching 16 bases. Germline CDR1 is SGHTA and CDR2 is FQGTGA. The ends lost 5 bases at V and 10 bases at J; junction bases unmatched: 8. This CDR3 comprises 16 residues. CDR3 bases: TGTGCCAGCAGCCCGGGGACTAGCGGGGGGGCCAGGGAGCAGTTCTTC. It codes for CASSPGTSGGAREQFF. Supplemented by reference TRBV7-3 and TRBJ2-1, the full variable domain reads GAGVSQTPSNKVTEKGKYVELRCDPISGHTALYWYRQSLGQGPEFLIYFQGTGAADDSGLPNDRFFAVRPEGSVSTLKIQRTERGDSAVYLCASSPGTSGGAREQFFGPGTRLTVL.

This clonotype has ten or more counts. The chain combines TRBV13 with TRBJ2-1, with unresolved D. CDR1 is PRHDT, CDR2 FYEKMQ, per germline (reference sequence). The CDR3 extends over 14 amino acids. Trimming pared 2 bases from V and 4 bases from J, leaving 9 bases between. In nucleotides, the CDR3 is TGTGCCAGCAGCTTAAGAGCCATATACAATGAGCAGTTCTTC. Its translation is CASSLRAIYNEQFF.

This rearrangement joins TRBV19 to TRBJ2-2, with D unclear. Germline values: CDR1 LNHDA, CDR2 SQIVND (reference sequence). CDR3 size: 14 residues. Deletions cut 5 bases from V and 3 bases from J, with 10 bases between. The CDR3 DNA follows: TGTGCCAGTAGTCCCCCTATAGACACCGGGGAGCTGTTTTTT. Protein: CASSPPIDTGELFF.

This clonotype was seen more than once but under ten times. As DNA, the CDR3 is TGTGCCATCGGCAAAGATCCGGGGGTGTCTGGAAACACCATATATTTT. This sequence encodes CAIGKDPGVSGNTIYF. The chain is built from TRBV10-3 and TRBJ1-3, with a tentative D call TRBD1 (5 bases). Germline loops: CDR1 ENHRY, CDR2 SYGVKD. The CDR3 is 16 residues long. The ends were cut back, 8 bases at V and 1 base at J, with 18 bases in the middle.

At least ten counts were recorded for this clonotype. The chain recombines TRBV18 with TRBJ1-3; D is undetermined. V dropped 3 bases and J dropped 5 bases, with 5 bases sitting between them. The CDR3 extends over 12 amino acids. Germline-derived CDR1 and CDR2 are KGHSH and LQKENI. This chain's CDR3 is CASSPDRNTIYF. Here the CDR3 DNA reads TGTGCCAGCTCACCCGATAGAAACACCATATATTTT.

This clonotype has at least ten counts. The chain carries TRBV2 and TRBJ2-5, with D perhaps given as TRBD1 or TRBD2 (5 bases each). Germline CDR1 and CDR2: SNHLY and FYNNEI. This CDR3 spans 13 amino acids. V lost 5 bases and J lost 1, with 8 bases in between. Here the CDR3 DNA reads TGTGCCAGCAGTAAGGGGACCCAAGAGACCCAGTACTTC. Translating it yields CASSKGTQETQYF.

The V call is TRBV5-6, the J call TRBJ2-1; TRBD2 aligns across 13 bases. The V segment lost 0 bases and the J segment 4 bases; nucleotides outside the gene matches: 10. Germline V gene lookup returns CDR1 SGHDT and CDR2 YYEEEE. This CDR3 has 19 amino acids. The CDR3 sequence: CASSLEGARLAGGYNEQFF. Written as DNA, the CDR3 is TGTGCCAGCAGCTTGGAGGGCGCCCGACTAGCGGGGGGTTACAATGAGCAGTTCTTC. Full variable domain (rest looked up from reference TRBV5-6 and TRBJ2-1): DAGVTQSPTHLIKTRGQQVTLRCSPKSGHDTVSWYQQALGQGPQFIFQYYEEEERQRGNFPDRFSGHQFPNYSSELNVNALLLGDSALYLCASSLEGARLAGGYNEQFFGPGTRLTVL.

This clonotype appeared a few times. This chain links TRBV12-3 or TRBV12-4 with TRBJ1-3; 9 bases map to TRBD1. The CDR3 sequence is 17 residues long. After removal of 4 bases from V and 5 bases from J, the junction contained 12 bases not matched to a gene. CDR3 bases: TGTGCCAGCAGTTCGGACAGGGGAGTACTTAAGCGAAACACCATATATTTT. Translating it yields CASSSDRGVLKRNTIYF.

This clonotype has at least ten counts. The CDR3 sequence: CASSTGGLGNQPQHF. In DNA, the CDR3 is TGTGCCAGCAGCACAGGGGGCTTGGGCAATCAGCCCCAGCATTTT. J is TRBJ1-5 and V is TRBV11-3; 9 bases match TRBD1. The junction had 4 bases not matched to a gene; V was cut back by 5 bases and J by 2 bases. Per the germline V gene, CDR1 is SGHNT and CDR2 is YENEEA. The CDR3 is 15 residues long. The full variable domain, in which reference TRBV11-3 and TRBJ1-5 provide the parts outside the CDR3, is EAGVVQSPRYKIIEKKQPVAFWCNPISGHNTLYWYLQNLGQGPELLIRYENEEAVDDSQLPKDRFSAERLKGVDSTLKIQPAELGDSAVYLCASSTGGLGNQPQHFGDGTRLSIL.

This clonotype showed up just a few times. The chain uses TRBV5-4 and TRBJ2-1; D may match TRBD1 or TRBD2 (7 bases each). There are 17 residues in the CDR3. V lost 0 bases, J lost 7 bases, and 20 bases lay in between. Germline CDR1 SGHNT, CDR2 YYREEE (reference sequence). In DNA form, the CDR3 reads TGTGCCAGCAGCTTGGGAGGTTTTGGCCAGGGGGGGAATGAGCAGTTCTTC. This codes for CASSLGGFGQGGNEQFF.

This clonotype occurred many times. The CDR3 is CASSLTRRSPLHF. The CDR3 bases are TGTGCCAGCAGCTTAACTCGCCGCTCACCCCTCCACTTT. This rearrangement joins TRBV11-3 to TRBJ1-6; no clear D gene. CDR1 is SGHNT and CDR2 is YENEEA in the germline V gene. Deletions cut 2 bases from V and 10 bases from J, with 9 bases between. CDR3 length: 13 amino acids.

This clonotype has a count of ten or more. The chain uses TRBV12-3 or TRBV12-4 and TRBJ1-5, with no clear D. There are 17 residues in the CDR3. Deletions cut 3 bases from V and 0 bases from J, with 15 bases between. Written as DNA, the CDR3 is TGTGCCAGCAGTTTTCGCGGGGTGGACGTTAGCAATCAGCCCCAGCATTTT. Residues: CASSFRGVDVSNQPQHF.

CDR3 sequence reads: CASSLRVSTAFF. CDR3 coding DNA: TGTGCCAGCAGTTTACGGGTCTCGACGGCTTTCTTT. V gene TRBV12-3 or TRBV12-4 combines with J gene TRBJ1-1; D is undetermined. This CDR3 has 12 residues. Trimming cost V 2 bases and J 11 bases, with 12 bases left between them.

This clonotype has only a few counts. The chain uses TRBV6-1 and TRBJ2-2; D unresolved. This CDR3 spans 14 amino acids. CDR1 and CDR2 from the germline V gene are MNHNS and SASEGT. Trimming stripped 7 bases from V and 5 bases from J, with 14 bases between. CDR3 loop: CASTDLVQTGELFF. The CDR3, as DNA: TGTGCCAGCACTGACCTTGTACAAACCGGGGAGCTGTTTTTT.

This clonotype was counted ten times or more. The chain links TRBV6-1 to TRBJ2-7, with 7 bases aligning to TRBD2. The CDR3 spans 13 residues. V was clipped by 8 bases and J by 2 bases; unmatched bases: 6. Looked up from germline, CDR1 is MNHNS and CDR2 is SASEGT. CDR3 sequence reads: CASWVAGTYEQYF. In DNA, the CDR3 is TGTGCCAGCTGGGTAGCGGGTACCTACGAGCAGTACTTC.

This clonotype was counted ten times or more. The V and J genes are TRBV7-8 and TRBJ1-2; D may be TRBD1 (6 bases). The V gene lost 3 bases and the J gene lost 9 bases, with 14 bases spanning the gap. CDR3 length equals 13 residues. Germline CDR1 SGHVS, CDR2 FQNEAQ. In DNA, the CDR3 is TGTGCCAGCAGCTTCTCGGGGGCGCAAAGCTACACCTTC. Translating it yields CASSFSGAQSYTF. The variable domain in full, with the rest retrieved from reference TRBV7-8 and TRBJ1-2, is GAGVSQSPRYKVAKRGQDVALRCDPISGHVSLFWYQQALGQGPEFLTYFQNEAQLDKSGLPSDRFFAERPEGSVSTLKIQRTQQEDSAVYLCASSFSGAQSYTFGSGTRLTVV.

This clonotype came up many times. V is TRBV2 and J is TRBJ1-6, with TRBD1 as a possible D gene (6 bases). The CDR3 has 15 residues. Trimming took off 7 bases at V and 10 bases at J, with 20 bases between the two ends. Germline V gene data show CDR1 as SNHLY and CDR2 as FYNNEI. CDR3 DNA: TGTGCCAGCAATACAGGGATCCCGACCAGATCACCCCTCCACTTT. It codes for CASNTGIPTRSPLHF.

This clonotype was counted at least ten times. The chain couples TRBV2 to TRBJ2-3, with 7 bases matching TRBD1. This CDR3 comprises 16 residues. Germline assignment: CDR1 SNHLY and CDR2 FYNNEI. The J segment lost 3 bases and the V segment lost 9 bases, leaving 15 bases of the junction unmatched. The CDR3 DNA reads TGTGCCAGAGAAGGATCGACAGGGTTGGAGACAGATACGCAGTATTTT. Translated, it gives CAREGSTGLETDTQYF.